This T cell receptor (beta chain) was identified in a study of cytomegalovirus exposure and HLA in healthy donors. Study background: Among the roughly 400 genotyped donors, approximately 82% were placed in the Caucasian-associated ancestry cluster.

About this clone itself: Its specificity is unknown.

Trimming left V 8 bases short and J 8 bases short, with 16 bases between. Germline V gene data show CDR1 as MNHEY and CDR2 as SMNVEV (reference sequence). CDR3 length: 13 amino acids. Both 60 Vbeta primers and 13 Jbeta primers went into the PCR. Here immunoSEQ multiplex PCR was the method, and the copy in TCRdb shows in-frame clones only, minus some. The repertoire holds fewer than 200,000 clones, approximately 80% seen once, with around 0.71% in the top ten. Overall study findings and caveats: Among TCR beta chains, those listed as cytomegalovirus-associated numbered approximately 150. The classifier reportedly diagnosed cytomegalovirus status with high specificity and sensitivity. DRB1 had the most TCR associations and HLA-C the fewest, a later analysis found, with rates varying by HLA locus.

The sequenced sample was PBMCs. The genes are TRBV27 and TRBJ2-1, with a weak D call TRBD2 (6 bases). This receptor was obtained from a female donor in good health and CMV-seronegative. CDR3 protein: CASGEAGMDEQFF. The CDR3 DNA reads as TGTGCCAGCGGGGAGGCAGGGATGGATGAGCAGTTCTTC.